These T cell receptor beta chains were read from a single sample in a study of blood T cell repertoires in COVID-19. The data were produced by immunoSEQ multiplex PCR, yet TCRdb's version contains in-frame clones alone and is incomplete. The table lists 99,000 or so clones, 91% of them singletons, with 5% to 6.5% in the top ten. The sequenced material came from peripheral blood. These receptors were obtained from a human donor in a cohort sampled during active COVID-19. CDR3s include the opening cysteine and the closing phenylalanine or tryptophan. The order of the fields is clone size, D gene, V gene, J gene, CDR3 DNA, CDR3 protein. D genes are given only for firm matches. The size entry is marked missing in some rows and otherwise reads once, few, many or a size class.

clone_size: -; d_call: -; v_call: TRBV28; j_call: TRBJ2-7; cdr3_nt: TGTGCCAGCAGCCTCCCAGAGCGTAAAACTTACGAGCAGTACTTC; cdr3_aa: CASSLPERKTYEQYF
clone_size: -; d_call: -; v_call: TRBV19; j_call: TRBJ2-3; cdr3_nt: TGTGCCAGTAGAGAACGTTGGGGCATCTCTAGCACAGATACGCAGTATTTT; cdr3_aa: CASRERWGISSTDTQYF
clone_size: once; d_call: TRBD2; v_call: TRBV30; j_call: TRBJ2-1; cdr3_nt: TGTGCCTGGAGTGTACCAGCGGGGGGGCCTCATGAGCAGTTCTTC; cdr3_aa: CAWSVPAGGPHEQFF
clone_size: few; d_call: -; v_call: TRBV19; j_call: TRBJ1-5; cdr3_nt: TGTGCCAGTGGTCGAGATAGCAATCAGCCCCAGCATTTT; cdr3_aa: CASGRDSNQPQHF
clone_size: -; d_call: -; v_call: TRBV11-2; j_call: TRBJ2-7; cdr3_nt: TGTGCCAGCAGCTTACAGGGCCACGAGCAGTACTTC; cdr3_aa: CASSLQGHEQYF
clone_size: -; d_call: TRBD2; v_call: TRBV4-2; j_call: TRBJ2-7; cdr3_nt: TGTGCCAGCAGCCCGGGGACTAGCGGGAGGGGAGAGCAGTACTTC; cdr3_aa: CASSPGTSGRGEQYF
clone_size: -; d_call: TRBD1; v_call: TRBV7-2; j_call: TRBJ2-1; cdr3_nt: TGTGCCAGCAGCCTAAAGACCGGGACAGGGATCAATGAGCAGTTCTTC; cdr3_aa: CASSLKTGTGINEQFF
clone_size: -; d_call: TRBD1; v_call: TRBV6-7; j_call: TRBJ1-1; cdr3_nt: TGTGCCAGCAGTTACAAAAGGGGGCGATCCGCTATATACATGAACACTGAAGCTTTCTTT; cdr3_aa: CASSYKRGRSAIYMNTEAFF
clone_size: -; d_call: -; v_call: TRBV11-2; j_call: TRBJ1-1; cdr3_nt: TGTGCCAGCAGCCCAGGGGACGTCGGACTTTCTGAAGCTTTCTTT; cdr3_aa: CASSPGDVGLSEAFF
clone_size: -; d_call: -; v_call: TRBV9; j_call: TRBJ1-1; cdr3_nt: TGTGCCAGCAGGAACACAGACAGGAGTGAAGCTTTCTTT; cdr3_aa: CASRNTDRSEAFF
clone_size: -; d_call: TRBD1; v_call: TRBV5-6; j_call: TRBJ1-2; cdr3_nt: TGTGCCAGCAGCTTGCTCTTGGAGGGGGCGATCAGCTACACCTTC; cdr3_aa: CASSLLLEGAISYTF
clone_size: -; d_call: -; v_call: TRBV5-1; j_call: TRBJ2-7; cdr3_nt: TGCGCCAGCAGCGCCAGGGTTCTTGACGAGCAGTACTTC; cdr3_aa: CASSARVLDEQYF
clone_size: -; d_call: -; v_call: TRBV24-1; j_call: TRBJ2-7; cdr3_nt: TGTGCCACCAGTGATGTGACAGGCCCACGGCAGTACTTC; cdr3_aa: CATSDVTGPRQYF
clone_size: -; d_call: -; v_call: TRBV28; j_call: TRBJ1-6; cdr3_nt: TGTGCCAGCAGCTTCGGACTACAAAATTCACCCCTCCACTTT; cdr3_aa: CASSFGLQNSPLHF
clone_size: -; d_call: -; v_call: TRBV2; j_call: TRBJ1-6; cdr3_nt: TGTGCCAGCAGTGAAGCGCGGGGGAGGACCGACTATAATTCACCCCTCCACTTT; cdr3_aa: CASSEARGRTDYNSPLHF
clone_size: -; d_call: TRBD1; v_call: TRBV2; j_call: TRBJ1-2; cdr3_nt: TGTGCCAGCAGTGAGGGACAGGGAGCAAACTATGGCTACACCTTC; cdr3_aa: CASSEGQGANYGYTF
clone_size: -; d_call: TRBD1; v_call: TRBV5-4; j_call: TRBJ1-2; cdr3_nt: TGTGCCAGCAGTTCCGCCACAGGGGGGGGCTACACCTTC; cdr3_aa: CASSSATGGGYTF
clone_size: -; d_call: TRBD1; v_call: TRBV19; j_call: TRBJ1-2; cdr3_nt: TGTGCCAGTAGTGTGGACAGGGGCGGCTATGGCTACACCTTC; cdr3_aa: CASSVDRGGYGYTF
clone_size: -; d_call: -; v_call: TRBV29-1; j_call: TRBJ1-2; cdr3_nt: TGCAGCACCGGGGCGGGGAGTAACTATGGCTACACCTTC; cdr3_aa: CSTGAGSNYGYTF
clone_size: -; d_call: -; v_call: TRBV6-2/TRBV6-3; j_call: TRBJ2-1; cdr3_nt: TGTGCCAGCAGTTACGGGGCGGGGACGACTTACAATGAGCAGTTCTTC; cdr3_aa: CASSYGAGTTYNEQFF
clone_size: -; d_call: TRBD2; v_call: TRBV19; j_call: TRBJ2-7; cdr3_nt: TGTGCCAGTAGTCAATTCAAGGTCGGGGGGTACGAGCAGTACTTC; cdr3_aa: CASSQFKVGGYEQYF
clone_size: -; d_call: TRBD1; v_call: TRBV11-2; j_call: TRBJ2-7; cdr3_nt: TGTGCCAGCAGCTATATACCGGGACAGGGGGCCCACTACGAGCAGTACTTC; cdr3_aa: CASSYIPGQGAHYEQYF
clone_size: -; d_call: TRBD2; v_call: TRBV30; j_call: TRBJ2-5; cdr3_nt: TGTGCCTGGAGAGTGGTGGGGGGAGGGCGCGAGACCCAGTACTTC; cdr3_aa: CAWRVVGGGRETQYF
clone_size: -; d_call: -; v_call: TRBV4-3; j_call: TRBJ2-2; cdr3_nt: TGCGCCAGCAGTCACAAGGTGGGGTCGGGAGACCTGAACACCGGGGAGCTGTTTTTT; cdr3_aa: CASSHKVGSGDLNTGELFF
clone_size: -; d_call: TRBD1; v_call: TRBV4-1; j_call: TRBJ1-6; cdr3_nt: TGCGCCAGCAGCCAAGGGGGGACAGTAAATTCACCCCTCCACTTT; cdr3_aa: CASSQGGTVNSPLHF
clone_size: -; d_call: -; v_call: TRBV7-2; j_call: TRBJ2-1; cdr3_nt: TGTGCCAGCAGTCATGGGGGCGGGAGTATCAACAATGAGCAGTTCTTC; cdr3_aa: CASSHGGGSINNEQFF
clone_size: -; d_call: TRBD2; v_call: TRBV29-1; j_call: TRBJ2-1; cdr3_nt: TGCAGCGTTGTCCCGCCAGGGCGGGAGGGCCAAGGTGAGCAGTTCTTC; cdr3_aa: CSVVPPGREGQGEQFF
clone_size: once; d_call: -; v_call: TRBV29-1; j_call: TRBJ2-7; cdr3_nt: TGCAGCGTGGCCATAGACAGTGCAATCTACGAGCAGTACTTC; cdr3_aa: CSVAIDSAIYEQYF
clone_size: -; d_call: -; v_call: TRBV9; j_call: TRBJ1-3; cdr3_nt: TGTGCCAGCAGCCCGCGGACAGCCTCTGGAAACACCATATATTTT; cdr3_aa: CASSPRTASGNTIYF
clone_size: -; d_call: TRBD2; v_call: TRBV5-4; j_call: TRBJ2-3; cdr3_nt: TGTGCCAGCAGCTCCCCGGGACTAGCGGGAGACTGGAGTGGCACAGATACGCAGTATTTT; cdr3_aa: CASSSPGLAGDWSGTDTQYF
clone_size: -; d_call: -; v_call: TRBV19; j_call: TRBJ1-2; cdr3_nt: TGTGCCAGTAGTATCGTCGGCTATGGCTACACCTTC; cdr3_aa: CASSIVGYGYTF
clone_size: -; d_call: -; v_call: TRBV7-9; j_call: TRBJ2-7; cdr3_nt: TGTGCCAGCAGCCCCTTGAGGGACGAGCAGTACTTC; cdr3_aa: CASSPLRDEQYF
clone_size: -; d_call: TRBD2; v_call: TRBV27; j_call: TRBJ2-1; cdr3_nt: TGTGCCAGCAGTCGTCTAGCGGGGGGAGAGCAGTTCTTC; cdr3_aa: CASSRLAGGEQFF
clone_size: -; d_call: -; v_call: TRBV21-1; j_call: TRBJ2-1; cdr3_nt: TGTGCCAGCAGAAGCGGGAGGGACCACAATGAGCAGTTCTTC; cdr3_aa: CASRSGRDHNEQFF
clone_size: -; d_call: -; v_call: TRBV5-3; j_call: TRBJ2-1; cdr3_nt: TGTGCCAGAAGCCGTCAAATCTCTAGCGCCATCTACAATGAGCAGTTCTTC; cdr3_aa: CARSRQISSAIYNEQFF
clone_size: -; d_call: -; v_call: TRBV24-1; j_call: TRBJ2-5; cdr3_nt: TGTGCCACCAGTGATTTTGGGGTGGCGGGGAAAGAGACCCAGTACTTC; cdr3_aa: CATSDFGVAGKETQYF
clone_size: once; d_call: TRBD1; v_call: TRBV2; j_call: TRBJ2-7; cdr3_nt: TGTGCCAGCACGGGACAGGGGCTCGGCGAGCAGTACTTC; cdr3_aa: CASTGQGLGEQYF